The 13 T cell receptor beta chains presented below share a single source sample, sequenced in a study of blood T cells in healthy people across ages. A second PCR, run for about 7 to 12 cycles, used a sample-barcoded 5' primer plus a J-beta primer mix. Via MiXCR, TCRdb re-called the 5' RACE reads, giving one row per CDR3 protein. Of more than 600,000 distinct CDR3 sequences in the sample, 20% to 25% are singletons; the top ten hold just under 9.5%. This sample also appeared in a second study, on T cells of mothers and their children.

The sample consisted of blood. The receptors originated from a boy between 10 and 17 years old in good health.

This clonotype was picked up a small number of times. The chain recombines TRBV4-1 with TRBJ2-1, with no clear D. V was shortened by 0 bases and J by 0 bases, with 9 bases between the two germline ends. The CDR3 has 16 residues. CDR1 is MGHRA and CDR2 is YSYEKL in the germline V gene. CDR3 sequence (DNA): TGCGCCAGCAGCCAAGAAGTTACGGACTCCTACAATGAGCAGTTCTTC. Residues: CASSQEVTDSYNEQFF.

The V gene is TRBV4-2, the J gene TRBJ2-5, with 12 bases lining up with TRBD2. The CDR3 totals 15 residues. Germline V lookup: CDR1 LGHNA, CDR2 YNFKEQ. V trimming: 0 bases; J trimming: 11 bases; junction bases outside the gene matches: 7. The CDR3 DNA reads as TGTGCCAGCAGCCAAGATCTCGCTAGCGGGAGGGCGCAGTACTTC. As protein: CASSQDLASGRAQYF.

V is TRBV5-6 and J is TRBJ1-4, with TRBD1 matching over 9 bases. Germline-derived CDR1 and CDR2 are SGHDT and YYEEEE. Trimming at V came to 5 bases and at J to 4 bases, leaving 6 bases not matched to a gene. The CDR3 is 15 residues long. The CDR3 sequence is CASRFGDRDNEKLFF. The CDR3 region has the DNA TGTGCCAGCAGATTCGGGGACAGGGATAATGAAAAACTGTTTTTT.

V usage is TRBV7-2 and J usage is TRBJ2-4; 10 bases map to TRBD2. The germline gives CDR1 SGHTA, CDR2 FQGNSA. Trimming at V came to 5 bases and at J to 0 bases, leaving 10 bases not matched to a gene. The CDR3 covers 18 residues. The CDR3 loop reads CASSHFTSGDLAKNIQYF. The CDR3 DNA is TGTGCCAGCAGCCACTTCACTAGCGGGGATCTAGCCAAAAACATTCAGTACTTC.

The chain recombines TRBV24-1 with TRBJ2-1, with 7 bases aligning to TRBD1. The CDR3 extends over 16 amino acids. Unmatched junction bases numbered 19, after V lost 9 bases and J lost 9 bases. Germline V CDR1 and CDR2: KGHDR, SFDVKD. CDR3 in amino acids: CATGRQGFGLSGEQFF. CDR3 in DNA: TGTGCCACCGGAAGACAGGGTTTTGGGCTCTCCGGTGAGCAGTTCTTC.

The chain couples TRBV9 to TRBJ2-1; no clear D. V was pared by 2 bases and J by 2 bases, with 5 bases between. This CDR3 contains 13 residues. CDR1 and CDR2 (germline): SGDLS, YYNGEE. In nucleotides, the CDR3 is TGTGCCAGCAGCGTCCGGCCCTACAATGAGCAGTTCTTC. Its translation is CASSVRPYNEQFF.

This chain links TRBV29-1 with TRBJ2-2; a weak D match, TRBD1 (5 bases). Trimming took off 4 bases at V and 6 bases at J, with 12 bases between the two ends. Per the germline V gene, CDR1 is SQVTM and CDR2 is ANQGSEA. CDR3 size: 13 residues. This CDR3 reads CSVVAGPPGELFF. DNA of the CDR3: TGCAGCGTTGTGGCAGGGCCTCCCGGGGAGCTGTTTTTT.

The chain combines TRBV7-9 with TRBJ2-7; unclear D gene. The V gene lost 2 bases and the J gene lost 5 bases, with 10 bases spanning the gap. CDR1 is SEHNR, CDR2 FQNEAQ, per germline (reference sequence). This CDR3 comprises 13 residues. The CDR3 DNA follows: TGTGCCAGCAGCTTAACGGTCATCGACGAGCAGTACTTC. Translating it yields CASSLTVIDEQYF.

J is TRBJ2-7 and V is TRBV5-1, with 15 bases matching TRBD2. CDR1 and CDR2 (germline): SGHRS, YFSETQ. The V and J ends lost 4 bases and 5 bases, in that order; junction bases with no gene match: 10. This CDR3 comprises 17 residues. The CDR3 spells CASSGRTSGGASNEQYF. In DNA, the CDR3 is TGCGCCAGCAGCGGGAGGACTAGCGGGGGGGCGAGCAACGAGCAGTACTTC.

Concerning this clonotype itself: One junction end disagrees with the germline gene, perhaps due to a read error. This chain connects TRBV28 to TRBJ2-6, with D possibly TRBD1 on 6 matching bases. Germline V gene data show CDR1 as MDHEN and CDR2 as SYDVKM. This CDR3 contains 15 residues. The DNA of the CDR3 is TGTGCCAGCAGGGACAGCTCCTCTGGGGCCGACGTCCTGACTTTC. Encoded protein: CASRDSSSGADVLTF.

The chain has TRBV20-1 and TRBJ2-7, with TRBD1 matching over 7 bases. The CDR3 is 13 residues long. The germline V gene has CDR1 DFQATT and CDR2 SNEGSKA (reference sequence). The V gene end was trimmed by 6 bases and the J gene end by 5 bases; junction bases not matched to a gene: 10. DNA for the CDR3: TGCAGTGCCGAGACAGGGTCGGTCCACGAGCAGTACTTC. As protein: CSAETGSVHEQYF.

The chain combines TRBV7-9 with TRBJ2-3; 9 bases agree with TRBD1. CDR1 is SEHNR, CDR2 FQNEAQ, per germline (reference sequence). V lost 5 bases, J lost 5 bases, and 11 bases stayed unmatched. There are 16 residues in the CDR3. This CDR3 is CASSITGTGIGDTQYF. In DNA form, the CDR3 reads TGTGCCAGCAGCATAACCGGGACAGGGATCGGAGATACGCAGTATTTT.

The chain recombines TRBV29-1 with TRBJ1-1, with D perhaps matching TRBD1 (6 bases). This CDR3 contains 13 residues. Between the trimmed V and J ends, which lost 6 bases and 4 bases, there was a span of 15 bases. CDR1 is SQVTM and CDR2 is ANQGSEA in the germline V gene. For the CDR3, the DNA is TGCAGCGTGAGACAGGTTTTGAGCACTGAAGCTTTCTTT. This sequence encodes CSVRQVLSTEAFF.